These T cell receptor beta chains were read from a single sample in a study of human T cells and chemical hapten exposure. TCRdb re-called the RACE reads with MiXCR, one entry per CDR3 protein. The data hold 180,000 or so distinct CDR3 sequences, with 30% observed a single time. Sample: whole blood, taken in connection with sensitization to the hapten diphenylcyclopropenone (DPC). The origin of the receptors is a woman younger than 45 with alopecia areata. Some clones in this sample may be carry-over from other donors' samples. Each CDR3 is given with its conserved first and last residue. The D gene is left open where the match is weak. Clone sizes are given selectively: once, few, many, or a class where the clone is expanded.

TRBV6-5	TRBJ2-1	few	NA	TGTGCCAGCAGTTTGGTACAGGTTCCGAGCTCCTACAATGAGCAGTTCTTC	CASSLVQVPSSYNEQFF
TRBV20-1	TRBJ1-5	few	NA	TGCAGTGCTAGGGATGGACAGTGGAATCAGCCCCAGCATTTT	CSARDGQWNQPQHF
TRBV2	TRBJ2-2	NA	NA	TGTGCCAGCAGCCATGATTCCGGACCCGGGGAGCTGTTTTTT	CASSHDSGPGELFF
TRBV28	TRBJ1-1	NA	TRBD1	TGTGCCAGCAGTTCCCCTGGGACAGCTATGAACACTGAAGCTTTCTTT	CASSSPGTAMNTEAFF
TRBV20-1	TRBJ2-1	NA	NA	TGCAGTGCTAGAAGATCATCCGGGTTATACAATGAGCAGTTCTTC	CSARRSSGLYNEQFF
TRBV6-1	TRBJ1-3	NA	NA	TGTGCCAGCAGTTACAGCTCTGGAAACACCATATATTTT	CASSYSSGNTIYF
TRBV10-2	TRBJ1-6	few	NA	TGCGCCAGCACTCCGGAGACGTATAATTCACCCCTCCACTTT	CASTPETYNSPLHF
TRBV29-1	TRBJ1-2	NA	NA	TGCAGCGTTGGGGCAGGGGCCCTTCGCTATGGCTACACCTTC	CSVGAGALRYGYTF
TRBV15	TRBJ1-3	NA	NA	TGTGCCACCAGCAGAGATGGAGCAGCTGGAAACACCATATATTTT	CATSRDGAAGNTIYF
TRBV27	TRBJ1-1	NA	NA	TGTGCCAGCAGCTTAGGAAAACAGGGAGGGACTGAAGCTTTCTTT	CASSLGKQGGTEAFF
TRBV15	TRBJ1-4	NA	NA	TGTGCCACCAGCAGAGATCTTTCCGGAGAAAAACTGTTTTTT	CATSRDLSGEKLFF
TRBV28	TRBJ1-6	NA	NA	TGTGCCAGCAGTTTATCCACCGGGTTCTCTAATTCACCCCTCCACTTT	CASSLSTGFSNSPLHF
TRBV12-3/TRBV12-4	TRBJ1-4	NA	NA	TGTGCCAGCAGTTTAAGGATAAATGAAAAACTGTTTTTT	CASSLRINEKLFF
TRBV2	TRBJ2-7	many	NA	TGTGCCAGCAGTGGGGGGGTGATGACAGAGATAGCCTCCTACGAGCAGTACTTC	CASSGGVMTEIASYEQYF
TRBV11-2	TRBJ2-3	few	NA	TGTGCCAGCACCTCCCCGGCCCTCACAGATACGCAGTATTTT	CASTSPALTDTQYF
TRBV20-1	TRBJ2-7	NA	TRBD1	TGCAGTGCTTACAGGGGGTCCTCCTACGAGCAGTACTTC	CSAYRGSSYEQYF
TRBV29-1	TRBJ2-3	NA	TRBD1	TGCAGCGCTGATCTGGGGACAGGAAGCACAGATACGCAGTATTTT	CSADLGTGSTDTQYF
TRBV20-1	TRBJ2-7	few	NA	TGCAGTGCTAGTGGAGTTCTTACGGGGGAGCAGTACTTC	CSASGVLTGEQYF
TRBV4-2	TRBJ2-1	once	NA	TGTGCCAGCAGCCAAGAAGTTCCGGGGGGCTTCTCCTACAATGAGCAGTTCTTC	CASSQEVPGGFSYNEQFF
TRBV12-3/TRBV12-4	TRBJ2-3	few	TRBD2	TGTGCCAGCAGCGCGACTAGCGGGAGCACAGATACGCAGTATTTT	CASSATSGSTDTQYF
TRBV4-2	TRBJ1-1	NA	TRBD1	TGTGCCAGCAGCCAAGATTACAGGGGACTATCTGAAGCTTTCTTT	CASSQDYRGLSEAFF
TRBV5-1	TRBJ1-1	NA	NA	TGCGCCAGCAGCTTGGGCGTGGGGGACACTGAAGCTTTCTTT	CASSLGVGDTEAFF
TRBV28	TRBJ1-1	NA	NA	TGTGCCAGCAGTTTATGGGACGTGCGACGGACTGAAGCTTTCTTT	CASSLWDVRRTEAFF
TRBV11-3	TRBJ2-2	few	NA	TGTGCCAGCAGCCTGGGACTTCTGGAGGGCGGGGAGCTGTTTTTT	CASSLGLLEGGELFF
TRBV20-1	TRBJ2-1	NA	NA	TGCAGTGCAAGGACAGACCCCACGGCAAATGAGCAGTTCTTC	CSARTDPTANEQFF
TRBV5-1	TRBJ2-7	many	NA	TGTGCCAGCAGTTCGGACGGCTACGAGCAGTACTTC	CASSSDGYEQYF
TRBV7-2	TRBJ1-2	few	NA	TGTGCCAGCAGCTCCGGGACCCTAAGGAGCTATGGCTACACCTTC	CASSSGTLRSYGYTF
TRBV5-5	TRBJ2-4	NA	NA	TGTGCCAGCAGCTTGATTAACGACGGTAAAAACATTCAGTACTTC	CASSLINDGKNIQYF
TRBV21-1	TRBJ2-5	NA	NA	TGTGCCAGCAGCCCACGGACAGGGGCGAATCAAGAGACCCAGTACTTC	CASSPRTGANQETQYF
TRBV4-3	TRBJ1-4	once	TRBD1	TGCGCCAGCAGCCGACAGGGGAGAGAGGACGAAAAACTGTTTTTT	CASSRQGREDEKLFF
TRBV4-3	TRBJ1-4	NA	NA	TGCGCCAGCAGCCAACTCAGGGGCCATTCTGAAAAACTGTTTTTT	CASSQLRGHSEKLFF
TRBV12-3/TRBV12-4	TRBJ1-5	NA	NA	TGTGCCAGCAGTCCTGAGCAGGGAGGCAATCAGCCCCAGCATTTT	CASSPEQGGNQPQHF